This T cell receptor (beta chain) was found in a study of T-cell reconstitution after alpha-beta-depleted transplantation in children. This CDR3 region has 18 residues. J was trimmed by 8 bases and V by 0 bases; bases with no gene match: 16. The germline V gene encodes CDR1 SGHDT and CDR2 YYEEEE. The library targeted TCRbeta and was prepared with unique molecular identifiers. Each CDR3 protein is one row after TCRdb ran MiXCR on the PCR reads. The table includes about 400,000 distinct CDR3 sequences, around 20% detected once. Sequencing was performed on PBMCs from the stem cell graft donor, taken from the stem cell graft. This TCR was recovered from a human donor who donated a stem cell graft to a child with acute myeloid leukemia. This chain links TRBV5-6 with TRBJ2-1, with 8 bases aligning to TRBD2. Here the CDR3 reads CASSLVQGRGLEIHEQFF. The CDR3 DNA reads as TGTGCCAGCAGCTTGGTCCAGGGTAGGGGACTAGAAATCCATGAGCAGTTCTTC.